The clone carrying this T cell receptor (beta chain) was observed once. Its antigen remains unidentified. The sample comes from a study of shared clonotypes between healthy human individuals. On the study more broadly: A couple of women and three men aged 18 to 49 served as donors. Study-wide results and caveats: The small donor group covered limited genetic and exposure diversity. Inspection by rarefaction showed sorted-subset sequencing to be incomplete despite large depth.

The genomic DNA of each subset was split evenly across several immunoSEQ plates. The method was immunoSEQ multiplex PCR; TCRdb's version includes in-frame clones alone and lacks a portion of them. The table has over 850,000 clones, 78% seen once. The CDR3 loop spans 12 amino acids. Per the germline V gene, CDR1 is SQVTM and CDR2 is ANQGSEA. The TCR comes from a man aged 18 to 29 in good health. Some clones in this sample may be carry-over from other donors' samples. The chain joins TRBV29-1 to TRBJ2-5, with D perhaps TRBD2 (5 bases). Judging by the DNA end, TRBJ2-7 fits better; the J call may be wrong. Sequenced: memory CD4+ T cells from PBMCs. Subset described: CD45RA-negative fraction. The chain's CDR3 is CSVGALGYEQYF. The DNA for the CDR3 is TGCAGCGTGGGAGCCCTCGGCTACGAGCAGTACTTC.